The T cell receptor (beta chain) described here comes from a study of blood T cell repertoires in COVID-19. Whole-study context: COVID-19 samples collected from the United States, Italy and Spain covered acute and convalescent phases. PBMCs, B-cell-depleted T cells, or T cells were the source of the cDNA or gDNA that made up the material.

As processed by the authors: Reference gene primer amplification in the assay estimated nucleated cell counts. Assay used: immunoSEQ multiplex PCR; TCRdb lists only in-frame clones, some missing. The V and J calls and clone size were taken over from that table, and D and trimming were inferred from the DNA. The sample lists about 170,000 clones, about 89% seen once, with roughly 3% in the top ten. Germline V gene lookup returns CDR1 MNHEY and CDR2 SMNVEV (reference sequence). The CDR3 has 16 residues. V gave up 1 base and J gave up 2 bases, with 12 bases separating them. This TCR came from a man between 65 and 85 years old with acute or convalescent COVID-19. The chain joins TRBV27 to TRBJ2-1; possibly TRBD2 for D (5 bases). Sequencing was performed on peripheral blood. The CDR3 reads CASSLLTGLTYNEQFF. The CDR3 DNA sequence: TGTGCCAGCAGTTTATTGACGGGGTTAACCTACAATGAGCAGTTCTTC.